The 8 T cell receptor beta chains below come from one sample, sequenced in a study of spatial heterogeneity in lung cancer. TCRdb independently ran MiXCR on the 5' RACE reads; one entry per CDR3 protein. Among roughly 21,000 distinct CDR3 sequences listed, 3% to 3.5% were seen once. Time point given: sample taken at primary tumor resection. The material sequenced was PBMCs, taken at surgery. The receptors shown here come from a female donor with early-stage non-small cell lung cancer.

This clonotype was recorded at least ten times. V usage is TRBV27 and J usage is TRBJ1-1, with D possibly matching TRBD1 (6 bases). Per the germline V gene, CDR1 is MNHEY and CDR2 is SMNVEV (reference sequence). The V and J ends lost 5 bases and 4 bases respectively, with 11 bases between them. The CDR3 runs 13 residues. The CDR3 is CASSAGQFTEAFF. The CDR3 DNA follows: TGTGCCAGCAGTGCTGGACAGTTCACTGAAGCTTTCTTT.

In this sample, this clonotype turned up many times. The CDR3 region is CSVVPSPEAFF. The CDR3 DNA reads as TGCAGCGTTGTACCGTCTCCTGAAGCTTTCTTT. The chain joins TRBV29-1 to TRBJ1-1; D is ambiguous. In germline, CDR1 is SQVTM, CDR2 ANQGSEA. The CDR3 has 11 residues. V lost 4 bases and J 6 bases, leaving 9 bases between the germline ends.

At least ten counts were recorded for this clonotype. This chain uses TRBV5-6 with TRBJ1-4; TRBD1 agrees at 10 bases. J lost 7 bases, V lost 4 bases, and 7 bases had no gene match. CDR3 length equals 15 residues. CDR1 and CDR2 (germline): SGHDT, YYEEEE. The CDR3 region is CASSERTGGIEKLFF. Written as DNA, the CDR3 is TGTGCCAGCAGCGAGAGGACAGGGGGGATTGAAAAACTGTTTTTT.

The sample holds a few counts of this clonotype. This sequence joins TRBV25-1 and TRBJ2-1; D not certain. The length of the CDR3 is 18 residues. V gave up 2 bases and J gave up 5 bases, with 22 bases separating them. Germline lookup yields CDR1 MGHDK and CDR2 SYGVNS. The CDR3 loop reads CASSELGSVYHLHNEQFF. CDR3 sequence (DNA): TGTGCCAGCAGTGAACTAGGCTCGGTGTACCACCTCCACAATGAGCAGTTCTTC.

This rearrangement joins TRBV3-1 to TRBJ2-7; 10 nucleotides agree with TRBD2. Germline V gene sequence: CDR1 LGHDT, CDR2 YNNKEL (reference sequence). CDR3 length: 15 residues. After removal of 6 bases from V and 1 base from J, the junction contained 6 bases not matched to a gene. The CDR3 reads CASSASGSRSYEQYF. The CDR3 bases are TGTGCCAGCAGTGCTAGCGGGAGCCGTTCCTACGAGCAGTACTTC.

The chain carries TRBV28 and TRBJ1-2; tentative D call: TRBD1 (6 bases). CDR1 MDHEN and CDR2 SYDVKM come from the germline V gene. V lost 1 base to trimming and J lost 8 bases, with 14 bases between them. This CDR3 is built from 14 residues. The CDR3, as DNA: TGTGCCAGCAGTTTATTTACAGGGCTAAGAGGCTACACCTTC. This gives the protein CASSLFTGLRGYTF.

The table lists this clonotype with many counts. This chain uses TRBV7-9 with TRBJ2-7, with 10 bases lining up with TRBD2. Germline V gene data show CDR1 as SEHNR and CDR2 as FQNEAQ (reference sequence). Trimming cost V 5 bases and J 4 bases; bases outside gene matches: 17. The CDR3 totals 18 residues. The CDR3 nucleotides read TGTGCCAGCAGCCGCGCCCGGACGGGAGCTAGCGGGAGTTACGAGCAGTACTTC. It encodes CASSRARTGASGSYEQYF.

This clonotype was detected many times. V usage is TRBV7-9 and J usage is TRBJ2-2; D is possibly TRBD1 or TRBD2 (6 bases each). The V gene lost 5 bases and the J gene lost 4 bases, with 35 bases spanning the gap. The CDR3 is 22 residues long. Germline V lookup: CDR1 SEHNR, CDR2 FQNEAQ (reference sequence). The CDR3 nucleotides are TGTGCCAGCAGCATACCGGTGATTGGGGACACGGAGGGCCGAGTGGGCACCGGGGAGCTGTTTTTT. It translates to CASSIPVIGDTEGRVGTGELFF.